Detailed here is one T cell receptor beta chain. The antigen is undetermined. This sample was included in a study of shared clonotypes between healthy human individuals. Study-wide context: Samples came from a couple of female and three male donors aged 18 to 49. Notes on the study in general: Memory subsets generally showed smaller estimated richness than naive subsets did.

Positively selected for CCR7, the CD45RO-negative cells used as naive CD8 cells excluded terminally differentiated effector memory CD45RA+ cells. Germline V gene lookup returns CDR1 SGHRS and CDR2 YFSETQ. This CDR3 spans 16 amino acids. V was cut by 0 bases and J by 0 bases, with 7 bases left in between. Here immunoSEQ multiplex PCR was the method, and the copy in TCRdb shows in-frame clones only, minus some. The sample lists over 800,000 clones; over 90% were seen once. The sequenced sample was naive CD8+ T cells sorted from blood. The V call is TRBV5-1, the J call TRBJ2-6; D gene ambiguous. This receptor was taken from a man aged 25 to 40 in good health. Here the CDR3 reads CASSLDLPSGANVLTF. CDR3 bases: TGCGCCAGCAGCTTGGACCTCCCCTCTGGGGCCAACGTCCTGACTTTC.